This passage covers 5 T cell receptor beta chains from one sample sequenced in a study of Ad26.COV2.S vaccination and SARS-CoV-2 variants (dated by TCRdb to the early 2020s). Libraries were constructed by the immunoSEQ multiplex PCR assay. TCRdb carries this immuneACCESS record with in-frame sequences only. Its versions omit some clonotypes, under half of them owing to an unresolved V gene in the studies checked, with the rest unexplained. The sample profile shows some 460,000 clones; 80% to 90% of them were found once. Together, the top ten hold under 2% of the sample. The label giving this sample's treatment or condition can be read as: roughly 19 received Ad26.COV2.S at low or high dose, single or two shots; about 5 received placebo; per-sample allocation not given. For vaccine and placebo recipients, repertoires were sequenced using samples collected on day 63 after the first injection. Sequencing was performed on peripheral blood, taken in a trial of Ad26.COV2.S vaccine versus placebo. Every receptor here comes from a person between 18 and 65 years old who received the Ad26.COV2.S COVID-19 vaccine or a placebo.

The chain couples TRBV18 to TRBJ1-5; 9 bases line up with TRBD1. CDR1 KGHSH and CDR2 LQKENI come from the germline V gene. The J segment lost 6 bases and the V segment lost 5 bases, leaving 14 bases of the junction unmatched. This CDR3 has 17 residues. The CDR3 DNA follows: TGTGCCAGCTCATCTTTACCTCGGACAGGGGAGACTCAGCCCCAGCATTTT. This encodes CASSSLPRTGETQPQHF. The complete variable domain, with remaining parts taken from reference TRBV18 and TRBJ1-5, reads NAGVMQNPRHLVRRRGQEARLRCSPMKGHSHVYWYRQLPEEGLKFMVYLQKENIIDESGMPKERFSAEFPKEGPSILRIQQVVRGDSAAYFCASSSLPRTGETQPQHFGDGTRLSIL.

This chain connects TRBV9 to TRBJ2-3, with D perhaps matching TRBD2 (6 bases). Germline CDR1 and CDR2: SGDLS and YYNGEE. Trimming left V 0 bases short and J 3 bases short, with 14 bases between. The CDR3 runs to 16 residues. The CDR3 bases are TGTGCCAGCAGCGTAGTGTCGGGGGTGGGGACAGATACGCAGTATTTT. Amino acids: CASSVVSGVGTDTQYF.

The chain employs TRBV29-1 and TRBJ2-2, with TRBD1 identical over 11 bases. J lost 7 bases, V lost 5 bases, and 9 bases had no gene match. This CDR3 has 15 residues. The V gene's germline CDR1 is SQVTM and CDR2 ANQGSEA. CDR3 coding DNA: TGCAGCGTTAAGGGACAGGGGGGGACTCTCGGGGAGCTGTTTTTT. Translated, it gives CSVKGQGGTLGELFF.

The chain is built from TRBV6-2 or TRBV6-3 and TRBJ1-3; D remains ambiguous. Germline V gene data show CDR1 as MNHEY and CDR2 as SVGEGT. V was shortened by 6 bases and J by 1 base, with 10 bases between the two germline ends. The CDR3 spans 14 residues. The DNA for the CDR3 is TGTGCCAGCAGCGCGACGGCGTCTGGAAACACCATATATTTT. Encoded protein: CASSATASGNTIYF.

This chain uses TRBV9 with TRBJ1-5, with 7 bases matching TRBD1. Per the germline V gene, CDR1 is SGDLS and CDR2 is YYNGEE. This CDR3 spans 16 amino acids. V lost 3 bases to trimming and J lost 3 bases; unmatched junction nucleotides: 9. The CDR3 here is CASSAGGQTTNQPQHF. CDR3 sequence (DNA): TGTGCCAGCAGCGCGGGGGGACAGACCACCAATCAGCCCCAGCATTTT.